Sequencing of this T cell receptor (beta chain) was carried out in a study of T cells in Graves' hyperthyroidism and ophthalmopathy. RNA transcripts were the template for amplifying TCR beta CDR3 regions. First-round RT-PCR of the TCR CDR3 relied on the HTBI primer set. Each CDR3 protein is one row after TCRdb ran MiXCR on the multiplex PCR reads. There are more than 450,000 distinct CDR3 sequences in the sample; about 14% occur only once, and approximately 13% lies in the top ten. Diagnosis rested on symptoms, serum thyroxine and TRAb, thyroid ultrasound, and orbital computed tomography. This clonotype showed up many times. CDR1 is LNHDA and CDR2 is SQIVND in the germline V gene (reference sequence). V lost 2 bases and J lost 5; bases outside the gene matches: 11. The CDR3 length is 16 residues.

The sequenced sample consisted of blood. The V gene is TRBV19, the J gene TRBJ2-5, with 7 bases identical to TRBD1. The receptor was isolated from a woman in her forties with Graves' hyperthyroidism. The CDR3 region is CASSILDRAERETQYF. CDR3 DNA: TGTGCCAGTAGTATACTTGACAGGGCCGAAAGGGAGACCCAGTACTTC.